This T cell receptor beta chain is from a study of long-term antiretroviral therapy in people with HIV. The run of the v3.0 immunoSEQ assay was at survey level. Here immunoSEQ multiplex PCR was the method, and the copy in TCRdb shows in-frame clones only, minus some. Of more than 15,000 clones listed, more than 65% are singletons. J was trimmed by 4 bases and V by 5 bases; bases with no gene match: 3. CDR3 size: 14 residues. Germline-derived CDR1 and CDR2 are LNHDA and SQIVND (reference sequence). The TCR was taken from a man between 25 and 39 years old with HIV. The sequences come from unsorted PBMCs, collected at the start of antiretroviral therapy. The gene calls are TRBV19 and TRBJ2-5, with TRBD2 matching 11 bases. The CDR3 DNA is TGTGCCAGTAGTGCCGGACTAGCGGGAGAGACCCAGTACTTC. Its translation is CASSAGLAGETQYF.